The clone carrying this TCR beta chain was detected only a few times. Its antigen is as yet unknown. The source of the sample is a study of PD-1 blockade in classical Hodgkin lymphoma. Study outcomes and limitations: TCR diversity at baseline was reported to be reduced in newly diagnosed patients relative to healthy donors.

Brentuximab vedotin exposure varied, and every patient relapsed after autologous stem cell transplantation. The table came from immunoSEQ multiplex PCR; TCRdb's copy has only in-frame clones and leaves some out. The table lists some 31,000 clones, more than 60% of them singletons, with around 15% in the top ten. V dropped 5 bases and J dropped 6 bases, with 11 bases sitting between them. The CDR3 length is 12 residues. The germline gives CDR1 SGHAT, CDR2 FQNNGV. The clonotype originates from a human donor with classical Hodgkin lymphoma. The V gene is TRBV11-2, the J gene TRBJ2-7; D is undetermined. Sequenced material: peripheral blood mononuclear cells (PBMCs), taken before the second cycle of nivolumab. The chain's CDR3 is CASSPTLFEQYF. The DNA for the CDR3 is TGTGCCAGCAGCCCTACCCTATTCGAGCAGTACTTC.